Shown below are 30 T cell receptor beta chains from a single sample sequenced in a study of shared clonotypes between healthy human individuals. Only CD45RO-negative cells positively selected for CCR7 counted as naive CD8 cells, so terminally differentiated effector memory CD45RA+ cells were excluded. Sequencing was performed with immunoSEQ multiplex PCR; in TCRdb, only in-frame clones are kept and a portion is missing. The sample shows about 2 million clones, about 95% of them seen only once. The sequenced sample consisted of naive CD8+ T cells sorted from blood. These receptors were collected from a man aged 18 to 29 in good health.

The gene calls are TRBV4-1 and TRBJ2-5; a weak D match, TRBD2 (6 bases). Germline V CDR1 and CDR2: MGHRA, YSYEKL. V was shortened by 0 bases and J by 2 bases, with 13 bases between the two germline ends. The CDR3 extends over 16 amino acids. As DNA, the CDR3 is TGCGCCAGCAGCCAAGAACGCGGGGCAGGACAAGAGACCCAGTACTTC. It yields the protein CASSQERGAGQETQYF.

Of note for this clone: Other DNA sequences in this sample translate to the same CDR3. The chain has TRBV5-4 and TRBJ2-1, with D possibly TRBD2 on 5 matching bases. This CDR3 is 14 amino acids long. Per the germline V gene, CDR1 is SGHNT and CDR2 is YYREEE (reference sequence). The V end lost 0 bases, the J end lost 8 bases, and 12 bases lay between the germline ends. This CDR3 is CASSLEGDGDEQFF. DNA of the CDR3: TGTGCCAGCAGCTTGGAGGGAGACGGGGATGAGCAGTTCTTC.

The chain links TRBV5-4 to TRBJ2-1; D uncertain. Germline-derived CDR1 and CDR2 are SGHNT and YYREEE (reference sequence). The CDR3 sequence is 14 residues long. V lost 0 bases, J lost 8 bases, and 12 bases lay in between. Here the CDR3 reads CASSLGDTQYEQFF. DNA for the CDR3: TGTGCCAGCAGCTTGGGTGACACGCAGTATGAGCAGTTCTTC.

The chain links TRBV19 to TRBJ1-1, with D hard to call. V was pared by 9 bases and J by 0 bases, with 17 bases between. The germline gives CDR1 LNHDA, CDR2 SQIVND (reference sequence). The CDR3 length is 15 residues. The CDR3 DNA follows: TGTGCCAGCATCGACCTGAGGTATGTGAACACTGAAGCTTTCTTT. Its translation: CASIDLRYVNTEAFF.

The CDR3 sequence: CASSLNFYTEAFF. The CDR3 nucleotides are TGTGCCAGCAGCTTGAACTTCTACACTGAAGCTTTCTTT. This chain joins TRBV5-8 and TRBJ1-1, with D uncertain. The V gene lost 1 base and the J gene lost 3 bases, with 7 bases spanning the gap. Germline V gene data show CDR1 as SGHTS and CDR2 as YDEGEE. The CDR3 has 13 residues.

About this clone: This specimen includes other DNA sequences encoding the same CDR3. This chain joins TRBV11-2 and TRBJ2-7; D is possibly TRBD2 (6 bases). Germline CDR1 and CDR2: SGHAT and FQNNGV. V was shortened by 3 bases and J by 1 base, with 7 bases between the two germline ends. The length of the CDR3 is 13 residues. The CDR3 DNA follows: TGTGCCAGCAGCTTCGGGGGATCCTACGAGCAGTACTTC. Translated, it gives CASSFGGSYEQYF.

The V call is TRBV7-8, the J call TRBJ1-1; 7 bases match TRBD1. In germline, CDR1 is SGHVS, CDR2 FQNEAQ. This CDR3 is built from 15 residues. Unmatched junction bases numbered 10, after V lost 5 bases and J lost 4 bases. The CDR3: CASSLPPGGSTEAFF. CDR3 in DNA: TGTGCCAGCAGCCTCCCCCCAGGGGGGAGCACTGAAGCTTTCTTT.

V usage is TRBV5-4 and J usage is TRBJ2-7; D could derive from TRBD1 or TRBD2 (6 bases each). CDR3 length equals 13 residues. Trimming took 4 bases from V and 4 from J, leaving 12 bases between them. Germline lookup yields CDR1 SGHNT and CDR2 YYREEE (reference sequence). The CDR3 sequence is CASSPGAGYEQYF. The CDR3 nucleotides read TGTGCCAGCAGCCCGGGGGCAGGGTACGAGCAGTACTTC.

V usage is TRBV7-8 and J usage is TRBJ2-1; D remains unclear. Germline CDR1 SGHVS, CDR2 FQNEAQ. Between the trimmed V and J ends, which lost 7 bases and 0 bases, there was a span of 7 bases. The CDR3 runs to 13 residues. The chain's CDR3 is CASTPSSYNEQFF. CDR3 nucleotides: TGTGCCAGCACCCCAAGCTCCTACAATGAGCAGTTCTTC.

The genes are TRBV27 and TRBJ2-3; D is unresolved. This CDR3 spans 13 amino acids. Trimming removed 5 bases at V and 5 bases at J, with 11 bases between. Germline CDR1 MNHEY, CDR2 SMNVEV (reference sequence). The CDR3 sequence: CASSNGFEDTQYF. The CDR3 coding sequence is TGTGCCAGCAGTAATGGATTCGAAGATACGCAGTATTTT.

The V and J genes are TRBV9 and TRBJ2-1; 7 bases are shared with TRBD2. CDR3 length equals 16 residues. V gave up 4 bases and J gave up 4 bases; unmatched junction bases: 11. Germline lookup yields CDR1 SGDLS and CDR2 YYNGEE. The CDR3 DNA reads TGTGCCAGCAGCACGGGAGTGGGGACTACGTACAATGAGCAGTTCTTC. Protein: CASSTGVGTTYNEQFF.

CDR3 nucleotide sequence: TGTGCCAGCAGTTACTCGGCGGAGAGCTCTGGAAACACCATATATTTT. It codes for CASSYSAESSGNTIYF. This chain links TRBV6-5 with TRBJ1-3; D unclear. Germline V gene data show CDR1 as MNHEY and CDR2 as SVGAGI. CDR3 length: 16 residues. V lost 0 bases, J lost 0 bases, and 9 bases lay in between.

This clone turned up a few times. The chain employs TRBV30 and TRBJ1-6, with 7 bases matching TRBD1. The CDR3 is 14 residues long. CDR1 and CDR2 (germline): GTSNPN, SVGIG (reference sequence). The junction had 12 bases not matched to a gene; V was cut back by 3 bases and J by 13 bases. The CDR3 bases are TGTGCCTGGAGGATGGGGACAGACGTCTCCCCCCTCCACTTT. Residues: CAWRMGTDVSPLHF.

The rearrangement uses TRBV4-1 and TRBJ2-5; D unclear. Germline V gives CDR1 MGHRA, CDR2 YSYEKL. The CDR3 is 13 amino acids. V gave up 0 bases and J gave up 5 bases, with 7 bases separating them. CDR3 residues: CASSQDELETQYF. DNA for the CDR3: TGCGCCAGCAGCCAAGATGAGTTGGAGACCCAGTACTTC.

This clone was recorded once. The rearrangement uses TRBV9 and TRBJ1-4; D not resolved. V was shortened by 2 bases and J by 14 bases, with 19 bases between the two germline ends. From germline, CDR1 is SGDLS and CDR2 YYNGEE. The CDR3 has 14 residues. The CDR3 coding sequence is TGTGCCAGCAGCGTGTTCCCTATAGCCCAGCGGCTGTTTTTT. Translated: CASSVFPIAQRLFF.

The V call is TRBV13, the J call TRBJ2-2; D is possibly TRBD1 or TRBD2 (7 bases each). Trimming shortened V by 10 bases and J by 4 bases, and 13 bases separated the two germline ends. This CDR3 is 13 amino acids long. Per the germline V gene, CDR1 is PRHDT and CDR2 is FYEKMQ (reference sequence). The CDR3 sequence is CAIDREGTGELFF. The CDR3, as DNA: TGTGCCATTGACAGGGAGGGCACCGGGGAGCTGTTTTTT.

V gene TRBV29-1 combines with J gene TRBJ2-5; D gene uncertain. Deletions cut 2 bases from V and 3 bases from J, with 13 bases between. CDR1 SQVTM and CDR2 ANQGSEA come from the germline V gene. The CDR3 extends over 14 amino acids. For the CDR3, the DNA is TGCAGCGTTGAAAAGAGGCTCTGGAAAGAGACCCAGTACTTC. Its translation is CSVEKRLWKETQYF.

This chain links TRBV4-1 with TRBJ1-1; no firm D call. The ends were cut back, 3 bases at V and 11 bases at J, with 10 bases in the middle. The CDR3 totals 11 residues. The germline gives CDR1 MGHRA, CDR2 YSYEKL. CDR3 loop: CASSQGVDAFF. In DNA form, the CDR3 reads TGCGCCAGCAGCCAGGGAGTCGACGCTTTCTTT.

This clone was recorded only once. Its ends do not fully match the called genes, so a read error is possible. The chain employs TRBV11-2 and TRBJ2-1; D is perhaps TRBD1 (6 bases). Per germline, CDR1 SGHAT and CDR2 FQNNGV. The CDR3 is made up of 14 amino acids. The CDR3 is CASSIEGHLNEQFF. CDR3 coding DNA: TGTGCCAGCAGCATAGAGGGACATTTGAATGAGCAGTTCTTC.

The chain links TRBV29-1 to TRBJ1-5, with 8 bases that match TRBD1. CDR3 length: 13 amino acids. V lost 6 bases and J lost 1; bases outside the gene matches: 2. Germline loops: CDR1 SQVTM, CDR2 ANQGSEA. CDR3 residues: CSVWDRSNQPQHF. In DNA form, the CDR3 reads TGCAGCGTGTGGGACAGGAGCAATCAGCCCCAGCATTTT. Full variable domain (missing parts from reference TRBV29-1 and TRBJ1-5): SAVISQKPSRDICQRGTSLTIQCQVDSQVTMMFWYRQQPGQSLTLIATANQGSEATYESGFVIDKFPISRPNLTFSTLTVSNMSPEDSSIYLCSVWDRSNQPQHFGDGTRLSIL.

The chain recombines TRBV6-5 with TRBJ2-1; TRBD2 matches at 11 bases. J lost 14 bases, V lost 2 bases, and 5 bases had no gene match. The CDR3 runs 13 residues. CDR1 MNHEY and CDR2 SVGAGI come from the germline V gene. This CDR3 reads CASSYPGTSGEFF. In DNA, the CDR3 is TGTGCCAGCAGTTACCCAGGGACTAGCGGCGAGTTCTTC.

The rearrangement links TRBV6-5 to TRBJ2-6, with D unclear. Germline V gives CDR1 MNHEY, CDR2 SVGAGI. V was trimmed by 6 bases and J by 1 base, leaving 10 bases between them. The CDR3 has 15 amino acids. CDR3 DNA sequence: TGTGCCAGCAGCCCATTGGTATCTGGGGCCAACGTCCTGACTTTC. Its translation is CASSPLVSGANVLTF.

The V call is TRBV7-9, the J call TRBJ1-2, with D maybe TRBD1 (5 bases). The CDR3 has 13 amino acids. V lost 1 base, J lost 8 bases, and 11 bases lay in between. The germline V gene has CDR1 SEHNR and CDR2 FQNEAQ (reference sequence). In DNA form, the CDR3 reads TGTGCCAGCAGCTTAGAAGGGGACTCCGGCTACACCTTC. Translating it yields CASSLEGDSGYTF. Looking up the rest from reference TRBV7-9 and TRBJ1-2 gives the full variable domain: DTGVSQNPRHKITKRGQNVTFRCDPISEHNRLYWYRQTLGQGPEFLTYFQNEAQLEKSRLLSDRFSAERPKGSFSTLEIQRTEQGDSAMYLCASSLEGDSGYTFGSGTRLTVV.

This sequence joins TRBV7-9 and TRBJ2-2; D is possibly TRBD1 (7 bases). Germline V CDR1 and CDR2: SEHNR, FQNEAQ (reference sequence). Trimming cost V 10 bases and J 4 bases, with 13 bases left between them. This CDR3 spans 13 amino acids. CDR3 loop: CATRGQLTGELFF. CDR3 DNA sequence: TGTGCCACGCGGGGACAGCTCACCGGGGAGCTGTTTTTT.

Remarks on this clone: The junction shows a germline mismatch at one end, possibly a read error. In nucleotides, the CDR3 is TGTGTCAGCAGTTTGCGGGGCAATCAGCCCCAGCATTTT. The encoded protein is CVSSLRGNQPQHF. The chain links TRBV27 to TRBJ1-5; no definite D call. Germline V gives CDR1 MNHEY, CDR2 SMNVEV (reference sequence). CDR3 length: 13 amino acids.

Comments on this clone: A read error is likely, as this CDR3 ends without the conserved phenylalanine or tryptophan. The chain uses TRBV10-1 and TRBJ2-7; no clear D. Per germline, CDR1 WNHNN and CDR2 SYGVQD (reference sequence). Trimming took 3 bases from V and 1 from J, leaving 7 bases between them. The CDR3 consists of 13 residues. The CDR3: CASSEAPSYEQYL. The CDR3 bases are TGCGCCAGCAGTGAAGCCCCATCCTACGAGCAGTACCTC.

The genes are TRBV6-1 and TRBJ2-7, with 10 bases matching TRBD2. This CDR3 has 16 residues. The V and J ends lost 2 bases and 6 bases, in that order; junction bases with no gene match: 10. Germline CDR1 MNHNS, CDR2 SASEGT. As DNA, the CDR3 is TGTGCCAGCAGTGAAATACCTAGCGGGAGTGTCGGCGAGCAGTACTTC. It is translated as CASSEIPSGSVGEQYF.

The J gene is TRBJ1-1, the V gene TRBV5-1; D is unresolved. CDR1 and CDR2 (germline): SGHRS, YFSETQ. V lost 1 base to trimming and J lost 8 bases, with 18 bases between them. The CDR3 length is 15 residues. DNA of the CDR3: TGCGCCAGCAGCTTGTATAGTCGGGATACTGACGAAGCTTTCTTT. Translating it yields CASSLYSRDTDEAFF.

V and J are TRBV9 and TRBJ2-1; 13 nucleotides match TRBD2. Germline lookup yields CDR1 SGDLS and CDR2 YYNGEE. With 4 bases clipped from V and 8 bases from J, the junction kept 21 bases outside the gene matches. The CDR3 extends over 20 amino acids. The CDR3: CASSHPVGVPGLAGYDEQFF. CDR3 nucleotides: TGTGCCAGCAGCCATCCTGTGGGCGTCCCGGGACTAGCGGGATACGATGAGCAGTTCTTC.

V is TRBV11-2 and J is TRBJ1-2, with TRBD1 identical over 10 bases. The CDR3 totals 17 residues. Germline CDR1 reads SGHAT; CDR2 reads FQNNGV. Trimming at V came to 0 bases and at J to 5 bases, leaving 9 bases not matched to a gene. CDR3: CASSLDGQGEEGYGYTF. CDR3 nucleotide sequence: TGTGCCAGCAGCTTAGACGGACAGGGGGAAGAAGGGTATGGCTACACCTTC.